This T cell receptor (beta chain) was recovered during a study of shared clonotypes between healthy human individuals. Per the germline V gene, CDR1 is LNHDA and CDR2 is SQIVND (reference sequence). The CDR3 sequence is 16 residues long. Trimming took off 6 bases at V and 5 bases at J, with 19 bases between the two ends. The method was immunoSEQ multiplex PCR; TCRdb's version includes in-frame clones alone and lacks a portion of them. The sample has 2 million to 2.5 million clones; about 92% are singletons. The chain combines TRBV19 with TRBJ1-4, with D perhaps TRBD1 (6 bases). The sample was naive CD4+ T cells from PBMCs. Subset given: CD45RA+ positively selected. The clonotype was recovered from a man in his late teens or twenties in good health. Some clones in this sample may be carry-over from other donors' samples. The CDR3 region is CASRAGQLDTNEKLFF. The CDR3, as DNA: TGTGCCAGTAGGGCCGGACAGTTAGACACAAATGAAAAACTGTTTTTT.